Sequencing of this T cell receptor (beta chain) was carried out in a study of blood T cells in healthy people across ages. Whole-study findings and limits: Age brought a roughly linear fall in TCR beta diversity measured per million T cells.

The V end lost 0 bases, the J end lost 4 bases, and 9 bases lay between the germline ends. Per the germline V gene, CDR1 is SGHTA and CDR2 is FQGNSA. The CDR3 spans 15 residues. On this clonotype itself: No antigen is known for it.

Peripheral blood was drawn, 7.5 to 10 milliliters per donor. PCR was performed a second time for about 6 to 11 cycles using a sample-barcoded 5' primer and a J-beta primer mix. TCRdb reprocessed the 5' RACE reads via MiXCR and lists one record per CDR3 protein. The table lists roughly 930,000 distinct CDR3 sequences, 45% to 50% of them singletons. Specimen: blood. V gene TRBV7-2 combines with J gene TRBJ2-2; maybe TRBD1 (6 bases). The TCR was taken from a man aged 25 to 40 in good health. The CDR3 DNA is TGTGCCAGCAGCTTAGCGGCCAGGGGCACCGGGGAGCTGTTTTTT. The encoded protein is CASSLAARGTGELFF.